The 19 T cell receptor beta chains given below trace back to one sample, sequenced in a study of T cell responses to AZD1222 COVID-19 vaccine (dated by TCRdb to about 2021). The time point label, as the study defines it: about 28 days (+/-7) after the second vaccine dose. The library was prepared using the immunoSEQ multiplex PCR assay. Not all clones reach the TCRdb copy of this immuneACCESS table, which keeps in-frame sequences only. Checked studies attribute under half of the gap to unresolved V genes and leave the rest unexplained. This sample lists 120,000 or so clones; roughly 92% were detected once. The ten largest make up about 2.6% of the sample. The source material was peripheral blood, sampled 28 days after the second AZD1222 dose. The receptors originated from an adult who received the AZD1222 COVID-19 vaccine.

The chain combines TRBV3-1 (or the pseudogene TRBV3-2) with TRBJ2-7, with D tentatively TRBD2 (6 bases). CDR1 LGHDT and CDR2 YNNKEL come from the germline V gene (reference sequence). V shed 0 bases and J shed 6 bases, with 12 bases lying between them. The length of the CDR3 is 14 residues. CDR3 sequence: CASSQDLGSSEQYF. CDR3 in DNA: TGTGCCAGCAGCCAAGATCTCGGGAGTTCCGAGCAGTACTTC.

The V gene is TRBV27, the J gene TRBJ1-2; D might be TRBD1 (5 bases). CDR3 length: 16 amino acids. Germline V CDR1 and CDR2: MNHEY, SMNVEV (reference sequence). Deletions cut 0 bases from V and 1 base from J, with 12 bases between. CDR3 nucleotide sequence: TGTGCCAGCAGTTTATCTGAGGGGACTCTTAACTATGGCTACACCTTC. Protein: CASSLSEGTLNYGYTF.

This sequence joins TRBV18 and TRBJ2-7; D is unresolved. The germline V and J ends were trimmed by 2 bases and 4 bases, with 12 bases remaining between them. The CDR3 is 14 residues long. CDR1 and CDR2 (germline): KGHSH, LQKENI. The DNA for the CDR3 is TGTGCCAGCTCACCAGCCCGAGTACCGTACGAGCAGTACTTC. This translates into CASSPARVPYEQYF. Using reference TRBV18 and TRBJ2-7 for the parts outside the CDR3, the full variable domain is NAGVMQNPRHLVRRRGQEARLRCSPMKGHSHVYWYRQLPEEGLKFMVYLQKENIIDESGMPKERFSAEFPKEGPSILRIQQVVRGDSAAYFCASSPARVPYEQYFGPGTRLTVT.

V and J are TRBV5-4 and TRBJ1-6; TRBD1 agrees at 7 bases. Trimming removed 0 bases from V and 1 base from J; junction bases left unmatched: 4. Germline CDR1 is SGHNT and CDR2 is YYREEE (reference sequence). The CDR3 has 17 residues. CDR3 amino acids: CASSLGQGGSYNSPLHF. CDR3 in DNA: TGTGCCAGCAGCTTGGGTCAGGGGGGATCCTATAATTCACCCCTCCACTTT.

This clone was seen a handful of times. The CDR3 loop is CASSYPRGSEKLFF. Written as DNA, the CDR3 is TGTGCCAGCAGCTATCCTAGGGGGTCGGAAAAACTGTTTTTT. This chain joins TRBV13 and TRBJ1-4; D perhaps matches TRBD1 (6 bases). V was cut by 4 bases and J by 8 bases, with 14 bases left in between. CDR1 PRHDT and CDR2 FYEKMQ come from the germline V gene (reference sequence). CDR3 size: 14 residues.

The J gene is TRBJ2-3, the V gene TRBV9; 7 nucleotides align to TRBD1. There are 14 residues in the CDR3. CDR1 is SGDLS and CDR2 is YYNGEE in the germline V gene. Trimming removed 9 bases from V and 1 base from J; junction bases left unmatched: 8. This chain's CDR3 is CATSYTGGTDTQYF. CDR3 DNA sequence: TGTGCCACTTCCTATACAGGGGGCACAGATACGCAGTATTTT.

The chain links TRBV2 to TRBJ2-7; 7 bases agree with TRBD1. V lost 5 bases and J lost 6; bases outside the gene matches: 10. Germline V gene data show CDR1 as SNHLY and CDR2 as FYNNEI. This CDR3 comprises 14 residues. CDR3 region: CASSRQGPGGEQYF. In nucleotides, the CDR3 is TGTGCCAGCAGTAGACAGGGTCCGGGCGGCGAGCAGTACTTC. Based on the CDR3 plus reference TRBV2 and TRBJ2-7, the full variable domain is EPEVTQTPSHQVTQMGQEVILRCVPISNHLYFYWYRQILGQKVEFLVSFYNNEISEKSEIFDDQFSVERPDGSNFTLKIRSTKLEDSAMYFCASSRQGPGGEQYFGPGTRLTVT.

The chain links TRBV7-6 to TRBJ2-3; D call uncertain. The germline V gene has CDR1 SGHVS and CDR2 FNYEAQ. Trimming removed 4 bases from V and 2 bases from J, with 1 base in between. CDR3 length: 11 residues. This chain's CDR3 is CASSSTDTQYF. CDR3 in DNA: TGTGCCAGCAGCTCCACAGATACGCAGTATTTT.

This clone was counted a single time. This sequence joins TRBV6-1 and TRBJ1-5; no clear D. V dropped 2 bases and J dropped 6 bases, with 11 bases sitting between them. This CDR3 spans 14 amino acids. Per the germline V gene, CDR1 is MNHNS and CDR2 is SASEGT. CDR3 sequence: CASSERIGSQPQHF. The CDR3 DNA sequence: TGTGCCAGCAGTGAAAGAATTGGGAGTCAGCCCCAGCATTTT.

The chain uses TRBV6-6 and TRBJ2-7; perhaps D is TRBD1 or TRBD2 (6 bases each). The length of the CDR3 is 13 residues. Trimming pared 4 bases from V and 7 bases from J, leaving 14 bases between. From germline, CDR1 is MNHNY and CDR2 SVGAGI (reference sequence). The CDR3 here is CASSFAGAGEQYF. CDR3 DNA sequence: TGTGCCAGCAGTTTCGCAGGGGCGGGGGAGCAGTACTTC.

The chain joins TRBV9 to TRBJ1-1, with D perhaps matching TRBD1 (5 bases). This CDR3 is built from 12 residues. V was clipped by 3 bases and J by 9 bases, with 12 bases between them. The germline V gene encodes CDR1 SGDLS and CDR2 YYNGEE. CDR3 DNA: TGTGCCAGCAGCGCCCGAGGGGCCCAAGCTTTCTTT. It codes for CASSARGAQAFF.

The chain couples TRBV7-2 to TRBJ1-5; no definite D call. There are 13 residues in the CDR3. Germline V lookup: CDR1 SGHTA, CDR2 FQGNSA. V was cut by 3 bases and J by 4 bases, with 7 bases left in between. CDR3 in DNA: TGTGCCAGCAGCTTTCCGGGAAATCAGCCCCAGCATTTT. Translation gives CASSFPGNQPQHF.

This chain uses TRBV4-3 with TRBJ2-3, with TRBD2 matching over 10 bases. The CDR3 sequence is 16 residues long. Per germline, CDR1 LGHNA and CDR2 YSLEER. Trimming cost V 2 bases and J 3 bases; bases outside gene matches: 5. The CDR3 nucleotides are TGCGCCAGCAGCCAATTCGATAGCGGGGGGACAGATACGCAGTATTTT. Its protein is CASSQFDSGGTDTQYF.

The chain couples TRBV2 to TRBJ1-2; 7 bases line up with TRBD1. V dropped 1 base and J dropped 8; count of bases not matched to a gene: 7. Per the germline V gene, CDR1 is SNHLY and CDR2 is FYNNEI. The CDR3 runs to 14 residues. CDR3 nucleotides: TGTGCCAGCAGTGAAGGCGACAGGGTCGGAGGCTACACCTTC. Protein product: CASSEGDRVGGYTF.

The V call is TRBV10-1, the J call TRBJ2-7; D gene uncertain. The V end was cut by 3 bases, the J end by 0 bases, with 6 bases between. This CDR3 has 13 amino acids. Germline CDR1 reads WNHNN; CDR2 reads SYGVQD (reference sequence). CDR3 protein: CASSDRTSYEQYF. In nucleotides, the CDR3 is TGCGCCAGCAGTGACCGAACCTCCTACGAGCAGTACTTC.

This rearrangement joins TRBV6-5 to TRBJ1-2, with TRBD1 matching 10 bases. Germline CDR1 reads MNHEY; CDR2 reads SVGAGI. The CDR3 covers 15 residues. The junction had 8 bases not matched to a gene; V was cut back by 5 bases and J by 5 bases. CDR3 sequence reads: CASSREGQGVYGYTF. DNA of the CDR3: TGTGCCAGCAGTCGAGAAGGACAGGGGGTTTATGGCTACACCTTC.

The CDR3 reads CATSGGYEQYF. The CDR3 DNA is TGTGCCACCAGTGGTGGCTACGAGCAGTACTTC. The rearrangement links TRBV24-1 to TRBJ2-7, with D unresolved. Germline assignment: CDR1 KGHDR and CDR2 SFDVKD. CDR3 size: 11 residues. Trimming removed 5 bases at V and 3 bases at J, with 4 bases between.

The rearrangement links TRBV18 to TRBJ2-6; 10 bases are shared with TRBD1. CDR1 and CDR2 from the germline V gene are KGHSH and LQKENI. V shed 6 bases, J shed 3 bases, and the junction held 11 bases outside the gene matches. This CDR3 comprises 18 residues. CDR3 protein: CASSLMRQGASGANVLTF. As DNA, the CDR3 is TGTGCCAGCTCTCTCATGAGACAGGGGGCGAGTGGGGCCAACGTCCTGACTTTC.

The gene calls are TRBV19 and TRBJ2-5, with D perhaps given as TRBD1 or TRBD2 (5 bases each). Germline V gives CDR1 LNHDA, CDR2 SQIVND (reference sequence). Trimming cost V 1 base and J 9 bases, with 12 bases left between them. The CDR3 is 13 amino acids. CDR3: CASSIGPGRAQYF. The CDR3 DNA follows: TGTGCCAGTAGTATAGGTCCGGGGCGGGCCCAGTACTTC. Full variable domain (missing parts from reference TRBV19 and TRBJ2-5): DGGITQSPKYLFRKEGQNVTLSCEQNLNHDAMYWYRQDPGQGLRLIYYSQIVNDFQKGDIAEGYSVSREKKESFPLTVTSAQKNPTAFYLCASSIGPGRAQYFGPGTRLLVL.